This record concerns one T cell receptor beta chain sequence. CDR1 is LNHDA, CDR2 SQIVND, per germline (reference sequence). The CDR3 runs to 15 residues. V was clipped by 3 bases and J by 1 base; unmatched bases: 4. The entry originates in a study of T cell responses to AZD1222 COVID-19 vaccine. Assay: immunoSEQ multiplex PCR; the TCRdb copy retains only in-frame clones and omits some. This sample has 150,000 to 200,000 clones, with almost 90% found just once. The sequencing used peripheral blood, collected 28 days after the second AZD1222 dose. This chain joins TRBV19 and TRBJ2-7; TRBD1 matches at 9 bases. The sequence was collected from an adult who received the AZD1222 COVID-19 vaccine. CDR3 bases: TGTGCCAGTAGTATTATGACAGGGGGGTCCTACGAGCAGTACTTC. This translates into CASSIMTGGSYEQYF. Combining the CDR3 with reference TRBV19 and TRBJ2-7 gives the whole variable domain DGGITQSPKYLFRKEGQNVTLSCEQNLNHDAMYWYRQDPGQGLRLIYYSQIVNDFQKGDIAEGYSVSREKKESFPLTVTSAQKNPTAFYLCASSIMTGGSYEQYFGPGTRLTVT.